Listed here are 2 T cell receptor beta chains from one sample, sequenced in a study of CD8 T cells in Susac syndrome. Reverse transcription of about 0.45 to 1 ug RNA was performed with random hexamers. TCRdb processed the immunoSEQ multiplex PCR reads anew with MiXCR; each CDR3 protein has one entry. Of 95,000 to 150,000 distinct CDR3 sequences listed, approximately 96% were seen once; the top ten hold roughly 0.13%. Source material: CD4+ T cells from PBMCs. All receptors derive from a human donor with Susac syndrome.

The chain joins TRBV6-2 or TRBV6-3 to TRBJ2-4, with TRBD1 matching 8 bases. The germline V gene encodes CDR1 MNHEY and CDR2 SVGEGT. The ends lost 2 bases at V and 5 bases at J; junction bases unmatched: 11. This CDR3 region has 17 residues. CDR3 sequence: CASSYLPTGADENIQYF. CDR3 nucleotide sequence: TGTGCCAGCAGTTACCTCCCGACAGGGGCGGACGAAAACATTCAGTACTTC.

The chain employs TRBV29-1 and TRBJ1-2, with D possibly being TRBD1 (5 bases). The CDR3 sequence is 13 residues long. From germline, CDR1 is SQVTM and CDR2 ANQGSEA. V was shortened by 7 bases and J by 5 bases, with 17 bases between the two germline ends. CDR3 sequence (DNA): TGCAGCGCAGCACCACAAGGGACGTATGGCTACACCTTC. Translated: CSAAPQGTYGYTF.